Each of the 8 T cell receptor beta chains below was sequenced from the same sample in a study of T cell responses to AZD1222 COVID-19 vaccine. Clones were sequenced by immunoSEQ multiplex PCR, and TCRdb holds only the in-frame ones, with some missing. This table has some 150,000 clones, just over 90% appearing once. The source material was peripheral blood, sampled on day 0 of AZD1222 vaccination. Every receptor here comes from an adult in good health.

The chain carries TRBV4-2 and TRBJ2-7; 7 bases agree with TRBD1. This CDR3 has 16 residues. Per germline, CDR1 LGHNA and CDR2 YNFKEQ. The junction had 13 bases not matched to a gene; V was cut back by 4 bases and J by 4 bases. In nucleotides, the CDR3 is TGTGCCAGCAGCCCGACGTGGACAGGCAAGCCTTACGAGCAGTACTTC. Residues: CASSPTWTGKPYEQYF.

This clone came up once. This chain links TRBV5-1 with TRBJ2-5; D is ambiguous. The CDR3 runs to 13 residues. V shed 2 bases and J shed 2 bases, with 7 bases lying between them. The V gene's germline CDR1 is SGHRS and CDR2 YFSETQ. For the CDR3, the DNA is TGCGCCAGCAGCTTTTCTAGACAAGAGACCCAGTACTTC. Protein: CASSFSRQETQYF.

The chain combines TRBV27 with TRBJ1-6, with D uncertain. Looked up from germline, CDR1 is MNHEY and CDR2 is SMNVEV (reference sequence). There are 12 residues in the CDR3. With 3 bases removed from V and 4 bases from J, the gap between germline ends came to 1 base. CDR3 amino acids: CASSFYNSPLHF. For the CDR3, the DNA is TGTGCCAGCAGTTTTTATAATTCACCCCTCCACTTT.

The chain recombines TRBV6-5 with TRBJ2-7; the D gene is possibly TRBD1 (6 bases). Per germline, CDR1 MNHEY and CDR2 SVGAGI. Trimming cost V 0 bases and J 3 bases, with 12 bases left between them. The CDR3 length is 15 residues. Written as DNA, the CDR3 is TGTGCCAGCAGTTACTCCCCAGGGGATAACTACGAGCAGTACTTC. Translated: CASSYSPGDNYEQYF.

V is TRBV7-2 and J is TRBJ2-5; a possible D gene is TRBD2 (7 bases). The length of the CDR3 is 16 residues. Germline V CDR1 and CDR2: SGHTA, FQGNSA. V was shortened by 2 bases and J by 4 bases, with 17 bases between the two germline ends. The CDR3 DNA reads TGTGCCAGCAGCTTAAGGTTGCAGGGAGGGGGAGAGACCCAGTACTTC. Protein product: CASSLRLQGGGETQYF.

V and J are TRBV30 and TRBJ1-6, with unresolved D. This CDR3 has 10 residues. The V gene's germline CDR1 is GTSNPN and CDR2 SVGIG (reference sequence). V was cut by 8 bases and J by 16 bases, with 15 bases left in between. CDR3 loop: CAHGRTSLHF. The CDR3 DNA is TGTGCCCATGGGAGGACTTCTCTCCACTTT.

This chain connects TRBV18 to TRBJ2-7, with D uncertain. V lost 0 bases and J 7 bases, leaving 16 bases between the germline ends. The CDR3 is 15 amino acids. Germline lookup yields CDR1 KGHSH and CDR2 LQKENI. CDR3 sequence reads: CASSPPSNPLSEQYF. The CDR3 DNA reads as TGTGCCAGCTCACCACCGTCCAACCCTTTGTCGGAGCAGTACTTC.

CDR3 sequence: CASSPTAGISYNEQFF. Written as DNA, the CDR3 is TGTGCCAGCAGCCCTACCGCGGGGATCTCCTACAATGAGCAGTTCTTC. The chain combines TRBV7-9 with TRBJ2-1; D is possibly TRBD2 (6 bases). The CDR3 covers 16 residues. Deletions cut 5 bases from V and 0 bases from J, with 14 bases between. CDR1 and CDR2 (germline): SEHNR, FQNEAQ (reference sequence).